The present TCR beta chain was sequenced within a study of preoperative IRX-2 immunotherapy in early breast cancer. The CDR3 sequence is 16 residues long. Treatment reported: preoperative locoregional IRX-2 cytokine immunotherapy. Method: immunoSEQ multiplex PCR; TCRdb's copy keeps in-frame clones and lacks some. The data hold some 25,000 clones, with approximately 90% observed a single time. This chain connects TRBV21-1 to TRBJ1-6; the table's D call TRBD1 went unverified against the DNA. TRBV21-1 is shown as a pseudogene. Source: tumor tissue, taken after IRX-2 immunotherapy. This sequence was found in a human donor with breast cancer. The CDR3 region is CASSTAGGSYNSPLHF. Here the CDR3 DNA reads TGTGCCAGCAGCACGGCAGGGGGATCCTATAATTCACCCCTCCACTTT.